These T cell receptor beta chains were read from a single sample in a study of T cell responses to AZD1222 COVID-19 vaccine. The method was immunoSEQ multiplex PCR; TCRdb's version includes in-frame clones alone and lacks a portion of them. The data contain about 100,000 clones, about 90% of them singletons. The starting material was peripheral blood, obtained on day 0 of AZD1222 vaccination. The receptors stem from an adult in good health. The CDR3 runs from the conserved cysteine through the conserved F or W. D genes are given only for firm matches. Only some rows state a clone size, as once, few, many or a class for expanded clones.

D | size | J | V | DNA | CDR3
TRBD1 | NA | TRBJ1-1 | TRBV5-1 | TGCGCCAGCAGCTTGGGCACAGGGGGCCGTAACACTGAAGCTTTCTTT | CASSLGTGGRNTEAFF
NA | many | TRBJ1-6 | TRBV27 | TGTGCCAGCAGTTTGCGAGACTATTCACCCCTCCACTTT | CASSLRDYSPLHF
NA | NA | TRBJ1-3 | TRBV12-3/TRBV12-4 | TGTGCCAGCAGTTTAGTAACTGGAAACACCATATATTTT | CASSLVTGNTIYF
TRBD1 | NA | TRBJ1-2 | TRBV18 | TGTGCCAGCTCGCGGGACAGGGACCTCTATGGCTACACCTTC | CASSRDRDLYGYTF
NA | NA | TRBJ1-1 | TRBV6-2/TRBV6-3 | TGTGCCAGCAGTTACTCGGTCAGGAAAATGGACACTGAAGCTTTCTTT | CASSYSVRKMDTEAFF
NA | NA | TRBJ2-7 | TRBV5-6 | TGTGCCAGCCACTTAGGTGGGGAGCAGTACTTC | CASHLGGEQYF
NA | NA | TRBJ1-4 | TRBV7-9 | TGTGCCAGCAGCTTGAGGGATGGGATTGGCGAAAAACTGTTTTTT | CASSLRDGIGEKLFF
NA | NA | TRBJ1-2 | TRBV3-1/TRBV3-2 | TGTGCGAGCGGGCTAGCTAACTATGGCTACACCTTC | CASGLANYGYTF
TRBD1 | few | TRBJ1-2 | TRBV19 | TGTGCCAGTAGTATGGTGACAGGGTGGGATGGCTACACCTTC | CASSMVTGWDGYTF
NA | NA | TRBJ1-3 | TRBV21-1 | TGTGCCAGCAGCACAATGGAACCTCGGACAGGGGCAGGAAACACCATATATTTT | CASSTMEPRTGAGNTIYF
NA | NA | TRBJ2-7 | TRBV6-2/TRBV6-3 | TGTGCCAGCAGTTACTCGACTTCCGGGACGGCCTCACGTTACGAGCAGTACTTC | CASSYSTSGTASRYEQYF
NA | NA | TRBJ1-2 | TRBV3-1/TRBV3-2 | TGTGCCAGCAGCTACCAGGGGACTAACTATGGCTACACCTTC | CASSYQGTNYGYTF
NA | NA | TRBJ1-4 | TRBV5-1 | TGCGCCAGCAGCTTGGTTCCCAGGGGAAATGAAAAACTGTTTTTT | CASSLVPRGNEKLFF